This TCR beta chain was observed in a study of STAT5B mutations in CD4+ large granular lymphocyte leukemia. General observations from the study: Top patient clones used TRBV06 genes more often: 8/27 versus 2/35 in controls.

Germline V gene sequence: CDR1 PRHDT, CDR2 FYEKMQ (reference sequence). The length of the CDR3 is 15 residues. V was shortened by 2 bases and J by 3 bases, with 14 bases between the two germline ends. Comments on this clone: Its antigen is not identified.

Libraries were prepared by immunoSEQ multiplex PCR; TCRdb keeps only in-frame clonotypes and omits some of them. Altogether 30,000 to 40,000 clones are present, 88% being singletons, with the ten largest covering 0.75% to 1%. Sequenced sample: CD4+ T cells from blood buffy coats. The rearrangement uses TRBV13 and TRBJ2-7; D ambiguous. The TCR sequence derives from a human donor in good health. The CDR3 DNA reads TGTGCCAGCAGCTTAAGACGGGTGGTTGGCTACGAGCAGTACTTC. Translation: CASSLRRVVGYEQYF. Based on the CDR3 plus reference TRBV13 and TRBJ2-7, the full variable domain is AAGVIQSPRHLIKEKRETATLKCYPIPRHDTVYWYQQGPGQDPQFLISFYEKMQSDKGSIPDRFSAQQFSDYHSELNMSSLELGDSALYFCASSLRRVVGYEQYFGPGTRLTVT.